Presented here are 28 T cell receptor beta chains from one specimen sequenced in a study of cytomegalovirus exposure and HLA in healthy donors. The PCR used 60 Vbeta and 13 Jbeta primers. Assay used: immunoSEQ multiplex PCR; TCRdb lists only in-frame clones, some missing. The repertoire holds 200,000 or so clones, with less than 85% as singletons. What was sequenced was PBMCs. Every receptor here comes from a girl between 2 and 10 years old in good health and CMV-seronegative.

V is TRBV27 and J is TRBJ1-5; perhaps TRBD1 as D (5 bases). Germline assignment: CDR1 MNHEY and CDR2 SMNVEV (reference sequence). The CDR3 runs 13 residues. Trimming took off 3 bases at V and 7 bases at J, with 10 bases between the two ends. The CDR3 spells CASSLGGEQPQHF. DNA for the CDR3: TGTGCCAGCAGTTTGGGGGGTGAACAGCCCCAGCATTTT.

V and J are TRBV6-5 and TRBJ2-1, with 10 nucleotides matching TRBD2. Germline CDR1 reads MNHEY; CDR2 reads SVGAGI. J was trimmed by 12 bases and V by 3 bases; bases with no gene match: 11. The CDR3 contains 15 residues. CDR3 protein: CASSYSTSGTGGQFF. DNA of the CDR3: TGTGCCAGCAGTTATTCTACTAGCGGGACGGGGGGGCAGTTCTTC.

This clone showed up just a few times. The V call is TRBV6-5, the J call TRBJ1-1, with a tentative D call TRBD1 (5 bases). Trimming removed 9 bases from V and 1 base from J, with 15 bases in between. The CDR3 covers 14 residues. Germline V lookup: CDR1 MNHEY, CDR2 SVGAGI. CDR3 nucleotide sequence: TGTGCCAGTACAGGTGTCAGAGCGAACACTGAAGCTTTCTTT. Encoded protein: CASTGVRANTEAFF.

The rearrangement joins TRBV25-1 to TRBJ2-7; 8 bases match TRBD2. The CDR3 covers 15 residues. The V and J ends lost 1 base and 0 bases, in that order; junction bases with no gene match: 2. The germline CDR1 and CDR2 sequences are MGHDK and SYGVNS. As DNA, the CDR3 is TGTGCCAGCAGTGAATTTGGGACTAGCTCCTACGAGCAGTACTTC. Protein: CASSEFGTSSYEQYF.

This sequence joins TRBV9 and TRBJ1-2; the D gene is possibly TRBD1 (5 bases). The CDR3 is 16 amino acids. Trimming pared 4 bases from V and 2 bases from J, leaving 18 bases between. Germline CDR1 is SGDLS and CDR2 is YYNGEE. CDR3 sequence: CASSPRGGSLNYGYTF. The DNA of the CDR3 is TGTGCCAGCAGCCCCCGTGGGGGGTCCCTCAACTATGGCTACACCTTC.

The rearrangement uses TRBV5-1 and TRBJ1-4, with 7 bases fitting TRBD1. V lost 0 bases and J lost 0; bases outside the gene matches: 2. The CDR3 is 16 amino acids. Germline lookup yields CDR1 SGHRS and CDR2 YFSETQ. The DNA for the CDR3 is TGCGCCAGCAGCTTGGACAGGGGTGCAACTAATGAAAAACTGTTTTTT. It encodes CASSLDRGATNEKLFF.

The chain employs TRBV19 and TRBJ2-5; 7 nucleotides agree with TRBD2. The J call is in doubt because the DNA end fits TRBJ2-7 better. CDR3 size: 13 residues. Germline V lookup: CDR1 LNHDA, CDR2 SQIVND (reference sequence). Written as DNA, the CDR3 is TGTGCCAGTAGTGCAGCGGGAACTTACGAGCAGTACTTC. It codes for CASSAAGTYEQYF.

A few counts support this clone. The gene calls are TRBV7-6 and TRBJ2-3; TRBD1 agrees at 8 bases. The V gene's germline CDR1 is SGHVS and CDR2 FNYEAQ. The CDR3 runs 15 residues. The V and J ends lost 4 bases and 8 bases, in that order; junction bases with no gene match: 11. CDR3 sequence: CASSSLPGTGPTQYF. CDR3 DNA: TGTGCCAGCAGCTCCCTTCCCGGGACAGGTCCTACGCAGTATTTT.

The J gene is TRBJ2-3, the V gene TRBV18, with D perhaps matching TRBD1 (6 bases). Trimming removed 2 bases from V and 5 bases from J, with 11 bases in between. CDR3 size: 14 residues. Germline CDR1 reads KGHSH; CDR2 reads LQKENI. As DNA, the CDR3 is TGTGCCAGCTCACCAGGGGGCGCCGGAGATACGCAGTATTTT. This gives the protein CASSPGGAGDTQYF. The variable domain in full, completed from reference TRBV18 and TRBJ2-3, reads NAGVMQNPRHLVRRRGQEARLRCSPMKGHSHVYWYRQLPEEGLKFMVYLQKENIIDESGMPKERFSAEFPKEGPSILRIQQVVRGDSAAYFCASSPGGAGDTQYFGPGTRLTVL.

The chain links TRBV5-1 to TRBJ1-5; 7 bases agree with TRBD1. The V and J ends lost 0 bases and 3 bases, in that order; junction bases with no gene match: 3. This CDR3 is 15 amino acids long. Germline CDR1 is SGHRS and CDR2 is YFSETQ. The CDR3 is CASSLEGANNQPQHF. The CDR3 bases are TGCGCCAGCAGCTTGGAGGGGGCGAACAATCAGCCCCAGCATTTT.

The chain has TRBV4-2 and TRBJ2-3, with D possibly being TRBD2 (6 bases). In germline, CDR1 is LGHNA, CDR2 YNFKEQ. CDR3 length: 15 amino acids. Trimming took off 6 bases at V and 0 bases at J, with 13 bases between the two ends. The CDR3 sequence is CASRRLADSTDTQYF. The CDR3 DNA reads TGTGCCAGCAGGAGATTAGCGGACAGCACAGATACGCAGTATTTT.

This clone was seen only once. The rearrangement joins TRBV30 to TRBJ2-3, with unresolved D. The germline gives CDR1 GTSNPN, CDR2 SVGIG (reference sequence). There are 15 residues in the CDR3. V lost 2 bases, J lost 0 bases, and 12 bases lay in between. The CDR3 sequence is CAWSPVSSSTDTQYF. For the CDR3, the DNA is TGTGCCTGGAGTCCCGTTAGCAGTAGCACAGATACGCAGTATTTT. The full variable domain, rest sourced from reference TRBV30 and TRBJ2-3, is SQTIHQWPATLVQPVGSPLSLECTVEGTSNPNLYWYRQAAGRGLQLLFYSVGIGQISSEVPQNLSASRPQDRQFILSSKKLLLSDSGFYLCAWSPVSSSTDTQYFGPGTRLTVL.

V is TRBV5-6 and J is TRBJ2-1, with D tentatively TRBD2 (6 bases). This CDR3 is 15 amino acids long. Trimming shortened V by 1 base and J by 3 bases, and 11 bases separated the two germline ends. Germline-derived CDR1 and CDR2 are SGHDT and YYEEEE. CDR3 residues: CASSLWLASYNEQFF. The CDR3 bases are TGTGCCAGCAGCTTGTGGCTAGCGAGCTACAATGAGCAGTTCTTC.

The chain links TRBV10-3 to TRBJ2-7; 11 bases line up with TRBD2. The CDR3 is made up of 13 amino acids. The J segment lost 6 bases and the V segment lost 8 bases, leaving 6 bases of the junction unmatched. Germline CDR1 ENHRY, CDR2 SYGVKD. Written as DNA, the CDR3 is TGTGCCATCGAGGGGACTAGCGGCGGCGAGCAGTACTTC. It translates to CAIEGTSGGEQYF.

The V and J genes are TRBV6-5 and TRBJ1-2; D not certain. V was clipped by 0 bases and J by 3 bases, with 11 bases between them. The CDR3 is 15 residues long. Germline CDR1 MNHEY, CDR2 SVGAGI. The CDR3 loop reads CASSYSMISDYGYTF. The CDR3 DNA is TGTGCCAGCAGTTACTCGATGATTTCAGACTATGGCTACACCTTC.

V and J are TRBV7-9 and TRBJ1-6; D might be TRBD1 (5 bases). There are 15 residues in the CDR3. V lost 2 bases, J lost 5 bases, and 10 bases lay in between. CDR1 and CDR2 from the germline V gene are SEHNR and FQNEAQ (reference sequence). DNA for the CDR3: TGTGCCAGCAGCTTACGGGGGAGTGATAATTCACCCCTCCACTTT. The encoded protein is CASSLRGSDNSPLHF. The full variable domain, rest sourced from reference TRBV7-9 and TRBJ1-6, is DTGVSQNPRHKITKRGQNVTFRCDPISEHNRLYWYRQTLGQGPEFLTYFQNEAQLEKSRLLSDRFSAERPKGSFSTLEIQRTEQGDSAMYLCASSLRGSDNSPLHFGNGTRLTVT.

J is TRBJ1-6 and V is TRBV4-1; 9 bases match TRBD1. Germline V CDR1 and CDR2: MGHRA, YSYEKL. Trimming removed 0 bases from V and 10 bases from J; junction bases left unmatched: 7. This CDR3 is built from 16 residues. Written as DNA, the CDR3 is TGCGCCAGCAGCCAAGAGGGCGGGACAGGGCCCTCACCCCTCCACTTT. Encoded protein: CASSQEGGTGPSPLHF.

The chain recombines TRBV5-1 with TRBJ1-1; 7 bases are a match to TRBD1. CDR1 and CDR2 (germline): SGHRS, YFSETQ. The length of the CDR3 is 13 residues. V shed 4 bases, J shed 3 bases, and the junction held 3 bases outside the gene matches. The CDR3 region is CASSPDRDTEAFF. CDR3 nucleotides: TGCGCCAGCAGCCCCGACAGGGACACTGAAGCTTTCTTT.

The chain combines TRBV30 with TRBJ1-2, with TRBD1 matching over 7 bases. Per germline, CDR1 GTSNPN and CDR2 SVGIG (reference sequence). This CDR3 spans 15 amino acids. V shed 0 bases and J 4 bases; nucleotides not matched to a gene: 8. The CDR3 is CAWSVLRGISYGYTF. The CDR3 nucleotides read TGTGCCTGGAGTGTACTCAGGGGGATATCCTATGGCTACACCTTC.

This rearrangement joins TRBV7-9 to TRBJ2-7; 10 bases are shared with TRBD2. J lost 5 bases, V lost 8 bases, and 9 bases had no gene match. This CDR3 is built from 14 residues. Germline values: CDR1 SEHNR, CDR2 FQNEAQ (reference sequence). The CDR3 DNA reads as TGTGCCAGCGCTTTGGGGCTAGCGGGAGACGAGCAGTACTTC. It specifies CASALGLAGDEQYF.

This chain connects TRBV19 to TRBJ1-2; the match to TRBD1 covers 8 bases. The V gene's germline CDR1 is LNHDA and CDR2 SQIVND (reference sequence). The CDR3 is 16 residues long. V shed 1 base and J 0 bases; nucleotides not matched to a gene: 4. In DNA form, the CDR3 reads TGTGCCAGTAGTATAGCAGGGGGCGAGGCTAACTATGGCTACACCTTC. Residues: CASSIAGGEANYGYTF.

The chain recombines TRBV9 with TRBJ1-2; 7 bases fit TRBD1. The ends lost 4 bases at V and 4 bases at J; junction bases unmatched: 7. The germline V gene has CDR1 SGDLS and CDR2 YYNGEE. This CDR3 is built from 14 residues. The DNA of the CDR3 is TGTGCCAGCAGCAACCAGGGGGTTACCTATGGCTACACCTTC. Its translation is CASSNQGVTYGYTF. Combining the CDR3 with reference TRBV9 and TRBJ1-2 gives the whole variable domain DSGVTQTPKHLITATGQRVTLRCSPRSGDLSVYWYQQSLDQGLQFLIQYYNGEERAKGNILERFSAQQFPDLHSELNLSSLELGDSALYFCASSNQGVTYGYTFGSGTRLTVV.

This chain links TRBV14 with TRBJ2-5; TRBD2 might be the D (6 bases). The CDR3 loop spans 15 amino acids. Trimming left V 1 base short and J 2 bases short, with 11 bases between. Germline V lookup: CDR1 SGHDN, CDR2 FVKESK. Here the CDR3 reads CASSQGPGTQETQYF. CDR3 coding DNA: TGTGCCAGCAGCCAAGGCCCCGGGACTCAAGAGACCCAGTACTTC. Looking up the rest from reference TRBV14 and TRBJ2-5 gives the full variable domain: EAGVTQFPSHSVIEKGQTVTLRCDPISGHDNLYWYRRVMGKEIKFLLHFVKESKQDESGMPNNRFLAERTGGTYSTLKVQPAELEDSGVYFCASSQGPGTQETQYFGPGTRLLVL.

CDR3 nucleotide sequence: TGTGCCAGTAGTATATCGGTCAGCGGTAATTCACCCCTCCACTTT. This gives the protein CASSISVSGNSPLHF. This chain uses TRBV19 with TRBJ1-6; no definite D call. This CDR3 has 15 amino acids. V was clipped by 2 bases and J by 6 bases, with 11 bases between them. Germline assignment: CDR1 LNHDA and CDR2 SQIVND (reference sequence).

This sequence joins TRBV11-3 and TRBJ2-1; 11 bases agree with TRBD1. The CDR3 extends over 15 amino acids. Germline values: CDR1 SGHNT, CDR2 YENEEA. V lost 5 bases, J lost 8 bases, and 8 bases stayed unmatched. The CDR3 region has the DNA TGTGCCAGCAGCCCCGGGGGGACAGGGGGGCATGAGCAGTTCTTC. This encodes CASSPGGTGGHEQFF.

V and J are TRBV5-4 and TRBJ1-1, with 9 bases lining up with TRBD1. There are 14 residues in the CDR3. The germline V gene has CDR1 SGHNT and CDR2 YYREEE (reference sequence). Trimming at V came to 4 bases and at J to 5 bases, leaving 6 bases not matched to a gene. The CDR3 reads CASSLRDRETEAFF. CDR3 coding DNA: TGTGCCAGCAGCCTTAGGGACAGGGAGACTGAAGCTTTCTTT.

V usage is TRBV9 and J usage is TRBJ2-7; possibly TRBD1 for D (6 bases). Germline V CDR1 and CDR2: SGDLS, YYNGEE. The CDR3 consists of 14 residues. Deletions cut 0 bases from V and 3 bases from J, with 10 bases between. The CDR3 loop reads CASSVEGRGYEQYF. The CDR3 nucleotides read TGTGCCAGCAGCGTAGAGGGCAGGGGCTACGAGCAGTACTTC.

V and J are TRBV6-6 and TRBJ1-1; no clear D gene. The germline CDR1 and CDR2 sequences are MNHNY and SVGAGI (reference sequence). This CDR3 has 15 residues. With 6 bases removed from V and 3 bases from J, the gap between germline ends came to 17 bases. CDR3 in amino acids: CASSLYPLFDTEAFF. CDR3 in DNA: TGTGCCAGCAGCCTCTATCCTTTATTCGACACTGAAGCTTTCTTT.